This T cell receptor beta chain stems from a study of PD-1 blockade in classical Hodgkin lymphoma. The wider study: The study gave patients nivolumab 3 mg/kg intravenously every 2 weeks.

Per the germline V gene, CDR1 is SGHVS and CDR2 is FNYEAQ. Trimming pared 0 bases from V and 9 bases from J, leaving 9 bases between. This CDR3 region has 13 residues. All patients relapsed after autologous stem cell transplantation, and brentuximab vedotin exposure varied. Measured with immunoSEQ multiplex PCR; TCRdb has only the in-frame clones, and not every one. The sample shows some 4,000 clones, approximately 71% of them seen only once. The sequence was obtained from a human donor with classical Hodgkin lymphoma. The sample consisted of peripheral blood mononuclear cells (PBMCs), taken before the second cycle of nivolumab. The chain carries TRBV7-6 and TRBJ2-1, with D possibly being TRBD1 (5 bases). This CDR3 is CASSLASGAEQFF. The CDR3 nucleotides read TGTGCCAGCAGCTTAGCGAGTGGGGCTGAGCAGTTCTTC.